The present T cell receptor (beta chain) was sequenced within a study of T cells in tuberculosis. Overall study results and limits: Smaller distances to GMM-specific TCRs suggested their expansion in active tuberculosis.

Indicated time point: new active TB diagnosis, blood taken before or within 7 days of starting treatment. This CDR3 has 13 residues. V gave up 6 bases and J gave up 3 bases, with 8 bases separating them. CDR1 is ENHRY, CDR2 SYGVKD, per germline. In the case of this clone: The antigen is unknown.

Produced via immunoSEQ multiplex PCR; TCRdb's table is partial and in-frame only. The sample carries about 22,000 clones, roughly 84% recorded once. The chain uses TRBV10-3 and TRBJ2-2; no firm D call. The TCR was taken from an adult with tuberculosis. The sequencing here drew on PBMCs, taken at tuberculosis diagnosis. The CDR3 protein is CAIRGRDTGELFF. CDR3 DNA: TGTGCCATCAGGGGTCGGGACACCGGGGAGCTGTTTTTT.